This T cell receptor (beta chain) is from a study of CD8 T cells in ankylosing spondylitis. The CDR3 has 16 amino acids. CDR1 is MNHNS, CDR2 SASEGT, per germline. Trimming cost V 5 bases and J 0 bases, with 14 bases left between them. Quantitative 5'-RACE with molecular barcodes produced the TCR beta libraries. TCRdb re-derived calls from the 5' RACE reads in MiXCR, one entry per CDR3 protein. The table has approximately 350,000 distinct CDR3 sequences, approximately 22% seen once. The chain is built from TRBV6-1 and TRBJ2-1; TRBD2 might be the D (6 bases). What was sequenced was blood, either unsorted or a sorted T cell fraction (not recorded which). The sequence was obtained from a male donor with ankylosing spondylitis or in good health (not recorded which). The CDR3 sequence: CASSHRDWSSYNEQFF. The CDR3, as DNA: TGTGCCAGCAGTCATCGGGACTGGAGCTCCTACAATGAGCAGTTCTTC.